This T cell receptor beta chain was profiled in a study of cytomegalovirus exposure and HLA in healthy donors. The study's findings and limits: The investigators catalogued 180 or so TCR beta chains as cytomegalovirus-associated. Most of the TCR beta V segments (in an earlier analysis) were productive either about 87% or about 30% of the time.

CDR1 is MNHEY and CDR2 is SVGAGI in the germline V gene. The CDR3 sequence is 14 residues long. V was cut by 4 bases and J by 1 base, with 10 bases left in between. Primers for the PCR totalled 60 Vbeta and 13 Jbeta. The data were produced by immunoSEQ multiplex PCR, yet TCRdb's version contains in-frame clones alone and is incomplete. The repertoire consists of about 160,000 clones, with about three quarters occurring once and the leading ten covering about 1.3%. The sample holds one count of this clone. Its target is unknown. V is TRBV6-5 and J is TRBJ2-5, with D hard to call. The material sequenced was PBMCs. The receptor was derived from a woman in her 30s in good health and CMV-seronegative. CDR3 amino acids: CASSFDGFQETQYF. The CDR3 region has the DNA TGTGCCAGCAGTTTCGACGGGTTCCAAGAGACCCAGTACTTC.